The text below deals with one TCR beta chain. Its antigen is not identified. This specimen belongs to a study of cytomegalovirus exposure and HLA in healthy donors. From germline, CDR1 is LNHDA and CDR2 SQIVND (reference sequence). The CDR3 is 15 residues long. V was trimmed by 1 base and J by 1 base, leaving 10 bases between them. The study's findings and limits: An apparent linkage of common viral pathogens to several of the most significant clusters emerged in a later analysis. When a later analysis was performed, an Asian-associated ancestry cluster reportedly had fewer N-insertions than the approximately 700-donor mean.

Both 60 Vbeta primers and 13 Jbeta primers went into the PCR. Libraries were prepared by immunoSEQ multiplex PCR; TCRdb keeps only in-frame clonotypes and omits some of them. The sample shows roughly 220,000 clones, around 80% of them seen only once. The chain carries TRBV19 and TRBJ2-5, with D possibly matching TRBD2 (6 bases). The TCR was taken from a man aged 30 to 39 in good health and CMV-seronegative. Specimen: PBMCs. Here the CDR3 DNA reads TGTGCCAGTAGTATAGCGGAGGGATTCCAAGAGACCCAGTACTTC. Its protein product is CASSIAEGFQETQYF.